This T cell receptor (beta chain) appears in the sequencing data of a study of cytomegalovirus exposure and HLA in healthy donors. V lost 10 bases and J lost 1; bases outside the gene matches: 10. CDR3 length: 15 amino acids. Germline CDR1 and CDR2: ENHRY and SYGVKD. Primers for the PCR totalled 60 Vbeta and 13 Jbeta. Measured with immunoSEQ multiplex PCR; TCRdb has only the in-frame clones, and not every one. Here the sample spans 140,000 to 150,000 clones, around four fifths being singletons. The chain recombines TRBV10-3 with TRBJ2-3; the match to TRBD2 covers 8 bases. The sample comprised PBMCs. The origin of this receptor is a boy younger than 10 in good health and CMV-seronegative. CDR3 loop: CATRASGPRTDTQYF. CDR3 DNA sequence: TGTGCCACCAGGGCTAGCGGGCCCCGCACAGATACGCAGTATTTT.